These T cell receptor beta chains were read from a single sample in a study of T cells after yellow fever vaccination. MiXCR, run by TCRdb on the 5' RACE reads, gives a single entry per CDR3 protein. The sample shows around 300,000 distinct CDR3 sequences, 3.5% to 5% of them seen only once. The sample here was PBMCs, taken 15 days after the yellow fever booster vaccination. These receptors all stem from a man aged 18 to 29 who received the YFV17D yellow fever vaccine. The CDR3 runs from the conserved cysteine through the conserved F or W. The order of the fields is J gene, clone size, D gene, V gene, CDR3 protein, CDR3 DNA. A D gene is named only where the DNA matches it firmly. For some rows the clone size is stated as once, few or many, or as a class when expanded; others skip it.

TRBJ2-5,.,.,TRBV7-2,CASSPRAGAQETQYF,TGTGCCAGCAGCCCCCGCGCAGGGGCTCAAGAGACCCAGTACTTC
TRBJ1-2,.,.,TRBV16,CASSQASDQGYGYTF,TGTGCCAGCAGCCAAGCTAGTGACCAGGGCTATGGCTACACCTTC
TRBJ1-1,.,.,TRBV20-1,CSARVAEAFF,TGCAGTGCTAGAGTCGCTGAAGCTTTCTTT
TRBJ2-3,.,.,TRBV19,CASSMWQADTQYF,TGTGCCAGTAGTATGTGGCAGGCGGATACGCAGTATTTT
TRBJ2-3,many,.,TRBV5-1,CASSLIGRMGRKSDTQYF,TGCGCCAGCAGCTTGATCGGCAGGATGGGCCGAAAATCAGATACGCAGTATTTT
TRBJ1-1,few,.,TRBV4-2,CASSQESSMNTEAFF,TGTGCCAGCAGCCAAGAGAGCTCGATGAACACTGAAGCTTTCTTT
TRBJ1-2,.,TRBD1,TRBV7-2,CASSLTGTGGVYGYTF,TGTGCCAGCAGCTTAACCGGGACAGGGGGCGTCTATGGCTACACCTTC
TRBJ2-4,many,.,TRBV4-3,CASSQDVGQGGNIQYF,TGCGCCAGCAGCCAAGATGTCGGCCAGGGCGGAAACATTCAGTACTTC
TRBJ1-4,few,.,TRBV20-1,CSARLGANEKLFF,TGCAGTGCCAGGTTGGGGGCTAATGAAAAACTGTTTTTT
TRBJ1-1,many,.,TRBV6-2/TRBV6-3,CASSSGDTEAFF,TGTGCCAGCAGTAGCGGCGACACTGAAGCTTTCTTT
TRBJ2-1,few,TRBD1,TRBV10-3,CAISEPDRVEEQFF,TGTGCCATCAGTGAGCCCGACAGGGTCGAAGAACAGTTCTTC
TRBJ2-2,many,.,TRBV4-3,CASSQDGTDTGGGGELFF,TGCGCCAGCAGCCAAGACGGTACCGACACCGGCGGTGGCGGGGAGCTGTTTTTT
TRBJ1-2,many,.,TRBV6-5,CASRVPSGNYGYTF,TGTGCCAGCAGAGTACCTTCAGGGAACTATGGCTACACCTTC
TRBJ2-3,.,TRBD1,TRBV7-2,CASSAGTGGPDTQYF,TGTGCCAGCAGCGCCGGGACAGGGGGCCCAGATACGCAGTATTTT
TRBJ2-5,many,.,TRBV20-1,CSARDRVQETQYF,TGCAGTGCTAGAGACAGGGTCCAAGAGACCCAGTACTTC
TRBJ2-1,.,.,TRBV6-5,CASRPTGEQFF,TGTGCCAGCAGACCGACCGGTGAGCAGTTCTTC
TRBJ1-5,many,.,TRBV20-1,CSGLAGTQPQHF,TGCAGTGGGTTGGCGGGAACGCAGCCCCAGCATTTT
TRBJ2-1,many,TRBD2,TRBV12-5,CASGSGGGGEQFF,TGTGCTAGTGGTTCGGGGGGAGGTGGGGAGCAGTTCTTC
TRBJ1-5,many,.,TRBV5-1,CASSPGPGDNQPQHF,TGCGCCAGCAGCCCGGGTCCCGGAGACAATCAGCCCCAGCATTTT
TRBJ2-1,few,.,TRBV18,CASSPGAATVYNEQFF,TGTGCCAGCTCACCAGGGGCGGCCACCGTTTACAATGAGCAGTTCTTC
TRBJ2-5,.,.,TRBV5-1,CASGRGAQETQYF,TGCGCCAGCGGCCGGGGGGCCCAAGAGACCCAGTACTTC
TRBJ2-7,.,TRBD2,TRBV19,CATSGTTFSYEQYF,TGTGCCACCTCCGGGACTACCTTTTCCTACGAGCAGTACTTC
TRBJ1-2,few,.,TRBV12-3/TRBV12-4,CASSSSGWGGGYTF,TGTGCCAGCAGCAGTTCGGGGTGGGGCGGTGGCTACACCTTC
TRBJ2-1,.,TRBD2,TRBV4-3,CASRRWAGGLDEQFF,TGCGCCAGCAGGCGGTGGGCGGGGGGTTTGGATGAGCAGTTCTTC